Listed below are T cell receptor beta chains from one sample, sequenced in a study of blood T cell repertoires in COVID-19. Profiled with immunoSEQ multiplex PCR; TCRdb holds only in-frame clones, not every one. The sample records some 150,000 clones, around 82% being singletons. The sequenced sample consisted of peripheral blood. Receptors were obtained from a human donor in a cohort sampled during active COVID-19. Each CDR3 is given with its conserved first and last residue. D genes are given only for firm matches. Rows give clone size only sometimes, using once, few, many, or a class for an expanded clone.

d_call	v_call	clone_size	j_call	cdr3_aa	cdr3_nt
TRBD1	TRBV12-5	-	TRBJ1-2	CASGLALLPGQGRFYGYTF	TGTGCTAGTGGTTTGGCTCTTCTCCCGGGACAGGGGCGATTCTATGGCTACACCTTC
TRBD1	TRBV24-1	-	TRBJ1-5	CASGQDQPQHF	TGTGCCAGCGGACAGGATCAGCCCCAGCATTTT
TRBD2	TRBV3-1/TRBV3-2	many	TRBJ2-7	CASSQGGEGLAGYEQYF	TGTGCCAGCAGCCAAGGGGGGGAGGGACTAGCGGGGTACGAGCAGTACTTC
-	TRBV5-6	once	TRBJ1-6	CASSLDPGTLHF	TGTGCCAGCAGCTTAGACCCGGGGACCCTCCACTTT
TRBD2	TRBV5-4	-	TRBJ2-3	CASHRGPGGQTQYF	TGTGCCAGCCATAGAGGCCCGGGGGGGCAAACGCAGTATTTT
-	TRBV7-9	-	TRBJ1-3	CASQDSSGNTIYF	TGTGCCAGCCAGGACAGCTCTGGAAACACCATATATTTT
-	TRBV19	-	TRBJ1-1	CASSVDWGGTEAFF	TGTGCCAGTAGTGTGGACTGGGGAGGGACTGAAGCTTTCTTT
TRBD1	TRBV4-1	-	TRBJ2-7	CASSPGTGESYEQYF	TGCGCCAGCAGCCCAGGGACAGGGGAATCCTACGAGCAGTACTTC
TRBD1	TRBV6-6	-	TRBJ1-2	CASSYPTGQGADGYTF	TGTGCCAGCAGTTACCCCACGGGACAGGGGGCGGATGGCTACACCTTC
-	TRBV6-5	-	TRBJ1-2	CASSKSQGVDGYTF	TGTGCCAGCAGTAAAAGTCAGGGCGTGGATGGCTACACCTTC
-	TRBV18	-	TRBJ1-5	CASSPTVVNQPQHF	TGTGCCAGCTCCCCCACCGTAGTGAATCAGCCCCAGCATTTT
-	TRBV28	-	TRBJ1-5	CASSFSAISNQPQHF	TGTGCCAGCAGTTTTAGCGCTATTAGCAATCAGCCCCAGCATTTT
-	TRBV4-1	few	TRBJ2-1	CASSQERGPSDEQFF	TGCGCCAGCAGCCAAGAAAGGGGCCCTTCTGATGAGCAGTTCTTC
TRBD1	TRBV19	-	TRBJ1-6	CASSDRGHSPLHF	TGTGCCAGTAGTGACAGGGGGCATTCACCCCTCCACTTT
-	TRBV19	-	TRBJ1-5	CASLNREGNQPQHF	TGTGCCAGTTTAAACAGGGAAGGCAATCAGCCCCAGCATTTT
-	TRBV10-3	-	TRBJ2-2	CAIRGTANTGELFF	TGTGCCATCAGGGGGACTGCGAACACCGGGGAGCTGTTTTTT
-	TRBV9	-	TRBJ2-7	CASSVGGHPYEQYF	TGTGCCAGCAGCGTAGGCGGGCACCCGTACGAGCAGTACTTC
-	TRBV18	-	TRBJ1-4	CASSLSPGVYEKLFF	TGTGCCAGCTCACTTAGCCCAGGGGTCTACGAAAAACTGTTTTTT
TRBD2	TRBV28	-	TRBJ2-7	CASSLAGGLTYEQYF	TGTGCCAGCAGTTTGGCGGGGGGTTTAACGTACGAGCAGTACTTC
-	TRBV5-1	-	TRBJ1-2	CASSLGSQDYGYTF	TGCGCCAGCAGCTTGGGGTCCCAGGACTATGGCTACACCTTC
-	TRBV7-2	few	TRBJ2-2	CASSPFTAGLNTGELFF	TGTGCCAGCAGCCCCTTCACCGCGGGGCTAAACACCGGGGAGCTGTTTTTT
TRBD2	TRBV7-2	-	TRBJ2-3	CASSLGLAGATDTQYF	TGTGCCAGCAGCTTGGGACTAGCGGGGGCCACAGATACGCAGTATTTT
-	TRBV28	once	TRBJ1-2	CASRKSGQPGNGYTF	TGTGCCAGCCGCAAGAGCGGACAGCCGGGGAATGGCTACACCTTC
-	TRBV5-1	-	TRBJ2-5	CASSSDTGNQETQYF	TGCGCCAGCAGCTCCGATACGGGGAATCAAGAGACCCAGTACTTC